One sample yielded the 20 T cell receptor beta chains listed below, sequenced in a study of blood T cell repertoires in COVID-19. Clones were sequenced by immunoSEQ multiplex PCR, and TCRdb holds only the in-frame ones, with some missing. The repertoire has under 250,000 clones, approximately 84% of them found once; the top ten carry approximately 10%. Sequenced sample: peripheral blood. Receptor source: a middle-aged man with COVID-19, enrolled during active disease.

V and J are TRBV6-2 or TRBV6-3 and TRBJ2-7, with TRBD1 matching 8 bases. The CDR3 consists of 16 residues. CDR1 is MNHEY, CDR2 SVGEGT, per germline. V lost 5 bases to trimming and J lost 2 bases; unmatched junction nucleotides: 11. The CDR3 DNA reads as TGTGCCAGCAGTCAGCGGACAGGGACGTTGACCTACGAGCAGTACTTC. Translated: CASSQRTGTLTYEQYF.

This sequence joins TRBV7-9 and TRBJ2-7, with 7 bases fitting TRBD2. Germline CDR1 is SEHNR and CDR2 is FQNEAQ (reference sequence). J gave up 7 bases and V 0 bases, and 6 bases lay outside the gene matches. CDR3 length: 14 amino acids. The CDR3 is CASSLAASGLEQYF. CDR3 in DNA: TGTGCCAGCAGCTTAGCGGCTAGCGGCTTGGAGCAGTACTTC.

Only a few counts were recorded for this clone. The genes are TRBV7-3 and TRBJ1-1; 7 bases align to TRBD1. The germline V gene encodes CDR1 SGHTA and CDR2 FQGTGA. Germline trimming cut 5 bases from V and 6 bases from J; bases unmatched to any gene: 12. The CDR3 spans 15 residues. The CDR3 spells CASSPQGWGQSEAFF. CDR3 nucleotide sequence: TGTGCCAGCAGCCCCCAGGGGTGGGGACAGTCTGAAGCTTTCTTT.

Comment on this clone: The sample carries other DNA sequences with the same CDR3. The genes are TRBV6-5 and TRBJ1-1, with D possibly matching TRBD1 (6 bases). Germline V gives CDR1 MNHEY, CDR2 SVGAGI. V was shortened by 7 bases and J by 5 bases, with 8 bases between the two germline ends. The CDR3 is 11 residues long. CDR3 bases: TGTGCCAGCACCAGGGGAACTGAAGCTTTCTTT. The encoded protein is CASTRGTEAFF.

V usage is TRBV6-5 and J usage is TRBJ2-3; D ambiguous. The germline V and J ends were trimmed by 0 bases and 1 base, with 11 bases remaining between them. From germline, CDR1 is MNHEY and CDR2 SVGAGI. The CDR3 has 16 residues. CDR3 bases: TGTGCCAGCAGTTACTCGAAATGGCAGGGCACAGATACGCAGTATTTT. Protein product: CASSYSKWQGTDTQYF.

This CDR3 reads CASSFNSNEQFF. CDR3 nucleotides: TGTGCCAGCAGCTTCAACTCCAATGAGCAGTTCTTC. The chain links TRBV11-1 to TRBJ2-1; no clear D gene. Germline V lookup: CDR1 SGHAT, CDR2 FQDESV (reference sequence). This CDR3 comprises 12 residues. Deletions cut 3 bases from V and 6 bases from J, with 6 bases between.

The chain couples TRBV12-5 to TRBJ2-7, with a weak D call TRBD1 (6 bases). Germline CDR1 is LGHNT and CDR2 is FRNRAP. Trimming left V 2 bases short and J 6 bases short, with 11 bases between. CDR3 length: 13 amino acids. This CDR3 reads CASGLIQGTEQYF. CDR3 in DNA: TGTGCTAGTGGTTTGATACAGGGAACCGAGCAGTACTTC.

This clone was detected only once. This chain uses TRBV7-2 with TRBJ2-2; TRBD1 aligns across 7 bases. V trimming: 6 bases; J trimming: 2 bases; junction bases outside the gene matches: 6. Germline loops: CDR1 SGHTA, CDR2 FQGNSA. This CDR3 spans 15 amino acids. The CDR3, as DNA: TGTGCCAGCAGAGGGGGCGGAACCAACACCGGGGAGCTGTTTTTT. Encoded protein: CASRGGGTNTGELFF. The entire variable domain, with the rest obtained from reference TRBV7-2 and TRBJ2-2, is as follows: GAGVSQSPSNKVTEKGKDVELRCDPISGHTALYWYRQSLGQGLEFLIYFQGNSAPDKSGLPSDRFSAERTGGSVSTLTIQRTQQEDSAVYLCASRGGGTNTGELFFGEGSRLTVL.

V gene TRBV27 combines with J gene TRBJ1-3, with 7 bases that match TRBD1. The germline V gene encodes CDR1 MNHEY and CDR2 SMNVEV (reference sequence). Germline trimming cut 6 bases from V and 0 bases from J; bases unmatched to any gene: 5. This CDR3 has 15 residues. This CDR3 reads CASSGTANSGNTIYF. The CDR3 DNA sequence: TGTGCCAGCAGCGGGACAGCAAACTCTGGAAACACCATATATTTT.

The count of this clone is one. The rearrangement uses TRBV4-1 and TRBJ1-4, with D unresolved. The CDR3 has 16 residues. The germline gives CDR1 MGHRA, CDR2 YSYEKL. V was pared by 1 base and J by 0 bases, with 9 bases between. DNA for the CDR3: TGCGCCAGCAGCCAAGGCAGGTACTCAACTAATGAAAAACTGTTTTTT. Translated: CASSQGRYSTNEKLFF.

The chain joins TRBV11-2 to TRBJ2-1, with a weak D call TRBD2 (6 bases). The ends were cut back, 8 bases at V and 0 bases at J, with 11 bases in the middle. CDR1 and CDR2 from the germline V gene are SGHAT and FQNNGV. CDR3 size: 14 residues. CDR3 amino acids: CASSTGVSYNEQFF. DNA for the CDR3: TGTGCCAGCTCGACGGGGGTCTCCTACAATGAGCAGTTCTTC.

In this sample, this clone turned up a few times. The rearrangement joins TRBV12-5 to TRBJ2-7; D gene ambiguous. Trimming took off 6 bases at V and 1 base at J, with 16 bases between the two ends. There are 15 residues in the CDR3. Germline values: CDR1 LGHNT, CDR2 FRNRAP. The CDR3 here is CASGTVGADSYEQYF. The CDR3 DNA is TGTGCTAGTGGAACCGTCGGAGCCGATTCCTACGAGCAGTACTTC.

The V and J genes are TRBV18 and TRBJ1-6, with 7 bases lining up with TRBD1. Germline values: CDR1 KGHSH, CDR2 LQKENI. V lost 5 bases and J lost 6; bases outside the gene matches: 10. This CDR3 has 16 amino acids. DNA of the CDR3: TGTGCCAGCTCATCAACAGGGGTTGGTGGTAATTCACCCCTCCACTTT. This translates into CASSSTGVGGNSPLHF.

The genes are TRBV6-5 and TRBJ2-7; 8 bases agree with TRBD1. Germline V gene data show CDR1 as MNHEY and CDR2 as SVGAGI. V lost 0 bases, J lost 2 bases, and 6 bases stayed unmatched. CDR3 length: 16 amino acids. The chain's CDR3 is CASSYSLSQGAYEQYF. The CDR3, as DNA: TGTGCCAGCAGTTACTCGCTATCACAGGGGGCCTACGAGCAGTACTTC.

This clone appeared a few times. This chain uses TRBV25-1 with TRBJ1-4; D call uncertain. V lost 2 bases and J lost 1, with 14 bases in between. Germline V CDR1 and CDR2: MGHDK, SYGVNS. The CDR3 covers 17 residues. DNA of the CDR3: TGTGCCAGCAGTGAAAAGTTGACTTTGGAAACTAATGAAAAACTGTTTTTT. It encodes CASSEKLTLETNEKLFF.

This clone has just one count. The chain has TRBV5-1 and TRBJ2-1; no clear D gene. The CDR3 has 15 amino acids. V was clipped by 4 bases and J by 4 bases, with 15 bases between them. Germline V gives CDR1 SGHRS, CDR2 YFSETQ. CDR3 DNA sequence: TGCGCCAGCAGCCCCCCCGAGGCGGTTTACAATGAGCAGTTCTTC. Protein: CASSPPEAVYNEQFF.

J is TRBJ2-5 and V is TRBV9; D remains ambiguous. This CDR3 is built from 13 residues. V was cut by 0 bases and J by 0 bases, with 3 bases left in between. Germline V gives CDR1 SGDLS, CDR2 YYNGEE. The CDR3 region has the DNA TGTGCCAGCAGCGTAGCGTACCAAGAGACCCAGTACTTC. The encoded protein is CASSVAYQETQYF.

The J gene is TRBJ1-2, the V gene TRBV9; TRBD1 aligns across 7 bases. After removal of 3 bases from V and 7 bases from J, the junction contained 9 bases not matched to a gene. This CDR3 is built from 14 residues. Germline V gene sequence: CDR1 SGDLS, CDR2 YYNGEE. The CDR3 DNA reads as TGTGCCAGCAGCGCCGAACTTGACAGGGCTGGCTACACCTTC. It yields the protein CASSAELDRAGYTF.

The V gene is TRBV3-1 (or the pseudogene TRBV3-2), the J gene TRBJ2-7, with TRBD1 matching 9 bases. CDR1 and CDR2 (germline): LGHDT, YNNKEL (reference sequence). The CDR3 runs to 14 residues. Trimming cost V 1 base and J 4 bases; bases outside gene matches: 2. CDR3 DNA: TGTGCCAGCAGCCAAGGACAGGGGGAATACGAGCAGTACTTC. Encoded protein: CASSQGQGEYEQYF.

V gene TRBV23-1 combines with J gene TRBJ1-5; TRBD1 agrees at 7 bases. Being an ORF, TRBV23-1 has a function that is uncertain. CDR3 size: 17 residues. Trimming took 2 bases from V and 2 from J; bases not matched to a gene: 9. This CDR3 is CASSQARDRAGNQPQHF. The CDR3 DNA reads TGCGCCAGCAGTCAAGCCCGAGACAGGGCGGGCAATCAGCCCCAGCATTTT.